The 11 T cell receptor beta chains below all came from one sample that was sequenced in a study of blood T cell repertoires in COVID-19. Profiled with immunoSEQ multiplex PCR; TCRdb holds only in-frame clones, not every one. The sample has roughly 250,000 clones; roughly 80% are singletons. Source material: peripheral blood. These receptors were collected from a person between 65 and 80 years old with COVID-19, enrolled during active disease.

The rearrangement joins TRBV6-4 to TRBJ1-2; D not certain. The CDR3 consists of 14 residues. Germline lookup yields CDR1 MRHNA and CDR2 SNTAGT. V lost 6 bases, J lost 8 bases, and 19 bases lay in between. The CDR3 DNA sequence: TGTGCCAGCAGCGCCACGCCCCACTTCGGGGGCTACACCTTC. Its translation: CASSATPHFGGYTF.

The chain is built from TRBV7-9 and TRBJ1-4; a possible D gene is TRBD1 (6 bases). The germline V gene has CDR1 SEHNR and CDR2 FQNEAQ (reference sequence). Trimming stripped 4 bases from V and 2 bases from J, with 11 bases between. The CDR3 consists of 15 residues. This CDR3 is CASSSNRATNEKLFF. The CDR3 coding sequence is TGTGCCAGCAGCTCCAACAGGGCTACTAATGAAAAACTGTTTTTT.

This chain links TRBV5-1 with TRBJ1-3; possible D gene TRBD1, 6 bases. Deletions cut 4 bases from V and 0 bases from J, with 8 bases between. The CDR3 contains 14 residues. Germline V gene lookup returns CDR1 SGHRS and CDR2 YFSETQ. For the CDR3, the DNA is TGCGCCAGCAGCCAACAGGGCTCTGGAAACACCATATATTTT. Amino acids: CASSQQGSGNTIYF.

The CDR3 DNA sequence: TGTGCCAGCCGCCTCCTGGCCCAGGGGGCGGGACCCCTCCACTTT. It codes for CASRLLAQGAGPLHF. The chain employs TRBV28 and TRBJ1-6; 8 nucleotides line up with TRBD1. Germline-derived CDR1 and CDR2 are MDHEN and SYDVKM. The CDR3 length is 15 residues. After removal of 8 bases from V and 12 bases from J, the junction contained 15 bases not matched to a gene.

The chain joins TRBV7-2 to TRBJ2-2; no definite D call. The CDR3 runs 16 residues. Trimming removed 0 bases from V and 3 bases from J, with 11 bases in between. CDR1 SGHTA and CDR2 FQGNSA come from the germline V gene. The CDR3 here is CASSLAGSSYTGELFF. CDR3 DNA: TGTGCCAGCAGCTTAGCGGGTAGCTCCTACACCGGGGAGCTGTTTTTT.

This chain links TRBV2 with TRBJ1-2, with D tentatively TRBD1 (6 bases). Germline values: CDR1 SNHLY, CDR2 FYNNEI. There are 15 residues in the CDR3. Trimming took off 3 bases at V and 2 bases at J, with 13 bases between the two ends. The CDR3 loop reads CASSEVDRTNYGYTF. CDR3 in DNA: TGTGCCAGCAGTGAGGTCGACAGGACGAACTATGGCTACACCTTC.

This chain uses TRBV28 with TRBJ2-7; 8 bases are a match to TRBD1. Germline V lookup: CDR1 MDHEN, CDR2 SYDVKM. This CDR3 spans 14 amino acids. Trimming at V came to 5 bases and at J to 5 bases, leaving 8 bases not matched to a gene. CDR3 DNA: TGTGCCAGCAGTCTAGGACAGGGTTTCGACGAGCAGTACTTC. This gives the protein CASSLGQGFDEQYF.

This clone was detected only a few times. The chain combines TRBV28 with TRBJ2-7; D not certain. Between the trimmed V and J ends, which lost 3 bases and 5 bases, there was a span of 11 bases. Germline-derived CDR1 and CDR2 are MDHEN and SYDVKM. This CDR3 comprises 13 residues. CDR3 nucleotide sequence: TGTGCCAGCAGTTTTCCCAGTTTCGACGAGCAGTACTTC. This translates into CASSFPSFDEQYF.

On this clone itself: No conserved phenylalanine or tryptophan ends this CDR3, so it is likely a read error. The DNA is left out, because the CDR3 cannot be placed on it with certainty; the CDR3 is given as TCRdb lists it. J is TRBJ1-5 and V is TRBV6-5; TRBD1 was called by the table and not checked on the DNA. The germline V gene encodes CDR1 MNHEY and CDR2 SVGAGI. Including both end residues, the CDR3 is 12 amino acids long. The chain's CDR3 is CASSFQGSTPAS.

As DNA, the CDR3 is TGTGCCAGCAGTTTCGGGACACCAGGATTCACAGATACGCAGTATTTT. Protein: CASSFGTPGFTDTQYF. This sequence joins TRBV28 and TRBJ2-3; perhaps TRBD1 as D (6 bases). Looked up from germline, CDR1 is MDHEN and CDR2 is SYDVKM. V lost 3 bases and J lost 2, with 15 bases in between. This CDR3 has 16 residues.

The CDR3 loop reads CASKARGAGEGNQPQHF. The CDR3 DNA sequence: TGTGCCAGTAAGGCCAGGGGCGCTGGTGAGGGCAATCAGCCCCAGCATTTT. The rearrangement joins TRBV19 to TRBJ1-5, with D possibly TRBD1 on 6 matching bases. Trimming took 7 bases from V and 2 from J, leaving 21 bases between them. Germline CDR1 reads LNHDA; CDR2 reads SQIVND (reference sequence). The CDR3 is 17 residues long.